The sequence of this TCR beta chain was determined in a study of blood T cell repertoires in COVID-19. Participant reports of clinical history set cohort assignment. The germline V and J ends were trimmed by 4 bases and 5 bases, with 9 bases remaining between them. CDR3 size: 13 residues. Germline V CDR1 and CDR2: SGHTA, FQGNSA. Using immunoSEQ multiplex PCR, the repertoire was profiled, and TCRdb retains in-frame clones only, with some absent. This table holds fewer than 350,000 clones, just under 90% found once. What was sequenced was PBMCs or T cells enriched from blood (not recorded which). The V and J genes are TRBV7-2 and TRBJ1-5; D gene ambiguous. The receptor's source is a woman aged 25-40 years with acute COVID-19. CDR3 sequence reads: CASSSLADQPQHF. The DNA of the CDR3 is TGTGCCAGCAGCTCTCTCGCGGATCAGCCCCAGCATTTT.